This T cell receptor beta chain was retrieved from a study of blood T cell repertoires in COVID-19. For the study at large: PBMCs, B-cell-depleted T cells, or T cells provided the cDNA or gDNA that made up the material.

As processed by the authors: Nucleated cell counts were estimated from reference gene primer amplification. Produced via immunoSEQ multiplex PCR; TCRdb's table is partial and in-frame only. From that table come the V and J calls and clone size; the DNA was used to work out D and trimming. The sample has almost 95,000 clones; 80% to 85% are singletons. The CDR3 has 18 amino acids. Looked up from germline, CDR1 is LGHDT and CDR2 is YNNKEL (reference sequence). The V and J ends lost 1 base and 6 bases, in that order; junction bases with no gene match: 10. Specimen: peripheral blood. The sequence was collected from a man between 60 and 70 years old with acute or convalescent COVID-19. The chain joins TRBV3-1 (or the pseudogene TRBV3-2) to TRBJ2-3; 13 bases agree with TRBD2. Here the CDR3 reads CASSQGLAGGPTADTQYF. CDR3 nucleotides: TGTGCCAGCAGCCAAGGACTAGCGGGGGGCCCCACGGCGGATACGCAGTATTTT.